This T cell receptor beta chain was sequenced for a study of blood T cell repertoires in COVID-19. Germline CDR1 and CDR2: SGDLS and YYNGEE. J was trimmed by 0 bases and V by 4 bases; bases with no gene match: 3. This CDR3 is 15 amino acids long. Profiled with immunoSEQ multiplex PCR; TCRdb holds only in-frame clones, not every one. The sample shows roughly 90,000 clones, about 82% of them seen only once. This TCR was recovered from a man in his fifties with acute or convalescent COVID-19. V is TRBV9 and J is TRBJ2-3; 9 bases fit TRBD1. The sequenced material came from peripheral blood. The CDR3, as DNA: TGTGCCAGCAGCCCAGGGACAGGGAGCACAGATACGCAGTATTTT. Its translation is CASSPGTGSTDTQYF.